Below, 27 T cell receptor beta chains from the same sample are listed, as sequenced in a study of spatial heterogeneity in lung cancer. The sample's time point: blood at routine non-recurrence follow-up after resection. TCRs were sequenced from unsorted whole RNA of tumor, nontumor lung or PBMC. TCRdb used MiXCR to reprocess the 5' RACE reads, holding one entry per CDR3 protein. The table includes 51,000 or so distinct CDR3 sequences, less than 9% detected once. The specimen was PBMCs, collected at follow-up. The source is a female donor with early-stage non-small cell lung cancer.

This clonotype was recorded at least ten times. The gene calls are TRBV29-1 and TRBJ1-2; D gene ambiguous. Germline V gene data show CDR1 as SQVTM and CDR2 as ANQGSEA. The CDR3 is 14 residues long. Trimming stripped 1 base from V and 0 bases from J, with 9 bases between. The DNA of the CDR3 is TGCAGCGTTGAAGGACACGAATCTAACTATGGCTACACCTTC. Translated, it gives CSVEGHESNYGYTF.

This clonotype was seen repeatedly, ten times or more. The genes are TRBV7-8 and TRBJ2-3; the D is unclear. With 3 bases removed from V and 0 bases from J, the gap between germline ends came to 7 bases. The CDR3 runs to 14 residues. Per the germline V gene, CDR1 is SGHVS and CDR2 is FQNEAQ. The CDR3 DNA sequence: TGTGCCAGCAGCTTTGACACTAGCACAGATACGCAGTATTTT. Its translation is CASSFDTSTDTQYF.

For this clonotype: This may arise from a read error, as a much more abundant clone is one base away. The V call is TRBV7-9, the J call TRBJ1-1; possibly TRBD1 for D (5 bases). The CDR3 totals 14 residues. Germline CDR1 SEHNR, CDR2 FQNEAQ (reference sequence). The CDR3 here is CVSSSLWGDAEAFF. As DNA, the CDR3 is TGTGTCAGCAGCTCCCTGTGGGGGGACGCTGAAGCTTTCTTT.

This clonotype was counted at least ten times. This chain links TRBV2 with TRBJ2-5; D unresolved. Trimming took off 3 bases at V and 5 bases at J, with 4 bases between the two ends. Germline CDR1 is SNHLY and CDR2 is FYNNEI. The CDR3 has 11 residues. The CDR3 region is CASSEMETQYF. CDR3 nucleotides: TGTGCCAGCAGTGAGATGGAGACCCAGTACTTC.

In its sample, this clonotype was seen a few times. This rearrangement joins TRBV20-1 to TRBJ2-7, with D tentatively TRBD1 (6 bases). CDR1 is DFQATT, CDR2 SNEGSKA, per germline (reference sequence). V was clipped by 6 bases and J by 6 bases, with 12 bases between them. The CDR3 is 11 amino acids. CDR3 in amino acids: CSAKDSPEQYF. The CDR3 DNA reads TGCAGTGCGAAGGACAGTCCCGAGCAGTACTTC.

This clonotype was found many times. The V gene is TRBV6-2 or TRBV6-3, the J gene TRBJ2-1, with unresolved D. The germline gives CDR1 MNHEY, CDR2 SVGEGT. The germline V and J ends were trimmed by 6 bases and 5 bases, with 11 bases remaining between them. The CDR3 consists of 13 residues. CDR3 in DNA: TGTGCCAGCAGCCTTCTTCGCAACAATGAGCAGTTCTTC. It yields the protein CASSLLRNNEQFF.

The sample holds many counts of this clonotype. This chain uses TRBV15 with TRBJ1-6, with D unresolved. The length of the CDR3 is 16 residues. Germline V lookup: CDR1 LNHNV, CDR2 YYDKDF (reference sequence). Trimming took 0 bases from V and 10 from J, leaving 16 bases between them. The chain's CDR3 is CATSRDLLRGTSPLHF. CDR3 nucleotides: TGTGCCACCAGCAGAGATCTTCTAAGAGGAACCTCACCCCTCCACTTT.

This clonotype was detected many times. CDR3 DNA sequence: TGTGCCAGCTCACCAGGGACAGATACGCAGTATTTT. Its translation is CASSPGTDTQYF. The chain recombines TRBV18 with TRBJ2-3; D unresolved. The CDR3 contains 12 residues. Trimming shortened V by 2 bases and J by 3 bases, and 3 bases separated the two germline ends. Germline V lookup: CDR1 KGHSH, CDR2 LQKENI.

Ten or more counts support this clonotype. The chain is built from TRBV28 and TRBJ2-1; maybe TRBD2 (5 bases). Trimming removed 9 bases at V and 0 bases at J, with 12 bases between. CDR3 length: 14 amino acids. Germline CDR1 reads MDHEN; CDR2 reads SYDVKM. The CDR3 spells CASCGWGSYNEQFF. The DNA for the CDR3 is TGTGCCAGTTGCGGGTGGGGCTCCTACAATGAGCAGTTCTTC.

This clonotype was seen many times. The V gene is TRBV6-5, the J gene TRBJ2-3; a possible D gene is TRBD2 (6 bases). The germline V gene has CDR1 MNHEY and CDR2 SVGAGI. V was cut by 8 bases and J by 0 bases, with 12 bases left in between. This CDR3 is built from 14 residues. CDR3 sequence (DNA): TGTGCCAGCTGGGGCGGGATGAGCACAGATACGCAGTATTTT. Amino acid sequence: CASWGGMSTDTQYF.

This clonotype occurred many times. The chain employs TRBV6-5 and TRBJ1-2; 7 bases line up with TRBD1. This CDR3 comprises 12 residues. Trimming at V came to 6 bases and at J to 4 bases, leaving 2 bases not matched to a gene. Germline CDR1 MNHEY, CDR2 SVGAGI. The CDR3 DNA follows: TGTGCCAGCAGAGGGACAGCCTATGGCTACACCTTC. Translated: CASRGTAYGYTF.

This clonotype has a handful of counts. This CDR3 is CASSSPRDRTYEQYF. The CDR3 bases are TGTGCCAGCAGCTCCCCCCGGGACCGGACCTACGAGCAGTACTTC. V and J are TRBV7-2 and TRBJ2-7; the D gene could be TRBD1 or TRBD2 (5 bases each). V gave up 4 bases and J gave up 2 bases, with 15 bases separating them. The CDR3 extends over 15 amino acids. CDR1 and CDR2 (germline): SGHTA, FQGNSA.

In this sample, this clonotype turned up many times. The chain combines TRBV5-1 with TRBJ2-1; D not certain. Germline V gene lookup returns CDR1 SGHRS and CDR2 YFSETQ. The CDR3 runs 14 residues. V lost 2 bases to trimming and J lost 8 bases, with 14 bases between them. The CDR3 region has the DNA TGCGCCAGCAGCTTAGACCCTGGCCCCGATGAGCAGTTCTTC. Translated, it gives CASSLDPGPDEQFF.

This clonotype appeared a few times. The chain is built from TRBV11-3 and TRBJ1-6; the D is unclear. Germline CDR1 SGHNT, CDR2 YENEEA. The V end lost 6 bases, the J end lost 5 bases, and 8 bases lay between the germline ends. There are 13 residues in the CDR3. CDR3 nucleotide sequence: TGTGCCAGCAGGTCAGACAATAATTCACCCCTCCACTTT. It translates to CASRSDNNSPLHF.

The gene calls are TRBV2 and TRBJ2-2; the D is unclear. Trimming left V 6 bases short and J 1 base short, with 9 bases between. CDR1 and CDR2 (germline): SNHLY, FYNNEI. The CDR3 runs 14 residues. The CDR3 DNA sequence: TGTGCCAGCAGGGATAAAGTGAACACCGGGGAGCTGTTTTTT. Translated, it gives CASRDKVNTGELFF.

The chain carries TRBV20-1 and TRBJ1-6; a possible D gene is TRBD1 (6 bases). The germline V gene has CDR1 DFQATT and CDR2 SNEGSKA (reference sequence). The germline V and J ends were trimmed by 1 base and 3 bases, with 10 bases remaining between them. This CDR3 has 15 amino acids. The CDR3 sequence: CSARAGGGYNSPLHF. Written as DNA, the CDR3 is TGCAGTGCTAGAGCCGGGGGCGGCTATAATTCACCCCTCCACTTT.

This clonotype occurred many times. V is TRBV7-8 and J is TRBJ2-5; TRBD1 agrees at 11 bases. V was clipped by 5 bases and J by 3 bases; unmatched bases: 5. From germline, CDR1 is SGHVS and CDR2 FQNEAQ. CDR3 length: 15 amino acids. CDR3 region: CASSRDRGREETQYF. The CDR3 bases are TGTGCCAGCAGCCGGGACAGGGGGAGAGAAGAGACCCAGTACTTC.

CDR3 DNA: TGTGCCAGCAGCCCTCCGGCAGGGAGCTCCTATAATTCACCCCTCCACTTT. This encodes CASSPPAGSSYNSPLHF. The chain carries TRBV25-1 and TRBJ1-6; D might be TRBD1 (5 bases). Germline CDR1 and CDR2: MGHDK and SYGVNS. The V gene lost 6 bases and the J gene lost 0 bases, with 15 bases spanning the gap. CDR3 size: 17 residues.

Concerning this clonotype: A much larger clone lies one base from this, so it may be a read error. This chain joins TRBV28 and TRBJ2-7; 9 bases agree with TRBD1. The CDR3 sequence is 14 residues long. In germline, CDR1 is MDHEN, CDR2 SYDVKM. CDR3 sequence: CASSSGTGIYKQYF. CDR3 DNA sequence: TGTGCCAGCAGCTCCGGGACAGGGATCTACAAGCAGTACTTC.

The chain combines TRBV6-1 with TRBJ2-3, with D perhaps assigned TRBD1 or TRBD2 (5 bases each). CDR1 MNHNS and CDR2 SASEGT come from the germline V gene. There are 17 residues in the CDR3. V was pared by 9 bases and J by 1 base, with 23 bases between. CDR3 DNA sequence: TGTGCCAGTAGCGCGGACAAAACCACCTCCCGCACAGATACGCAGTATTTT. Protein product: CASSADKTTSRTDTQYF.

This clonotype was counted ten times or more. The chain is built from TRBV10-2 and TRBJ2-1; either TRBD1 or TRBD2 may fit D (7 bases each). In germline, CDR1 is WSHSY, CDR2 SAAADI. Trimming took off 4 bases at V and 3 bases at J, with 19 bases between the two ends. CDR3 size: 17 residues. The CDR3 sequence: CASSGTQGGGDYNEQFF. In DNA, the CDR3 is TGCGCCAGCAGTGGTACCCAGGGGGGAGGGGACTACAATGAGCAGTTCTTC.

In this sample, this clonotype turned up many times. This chain connects TRBV6-1 to TRBJ2-3, with D possibly matching TRBD1 (6 bases). The CDR3 has 15 residues. Per the germline V gene, CDR1 is MNHNS and CDR2 is SASEGT. The V end lost 2 bases, the J end lost 1 base, and 10 bases lay between the germline ends. CDR3 region: CASSEPWTGTDTQYF. The CDR3, as DNA: TGTGCCAGCAGTGAACCCTGGACAGGCACAGATACGCAGTATTTT.

This clonotype has at least ten counts. This sequence joins TRBV5-4 and TRBJ2-7, with 9 nucleotides matching TRBD2. CDR1 and CDR2 from the germline V gene are SGHNT and YYREEE (reference sequence). Trimming took 4 bases from V and 1 from J; bases not matched to a gene: 9. The CDR3 is 16 residues long. In DNA, the CDR3 is TGTGCCAGCAGCGGCGGGGGGGCCAAAGGGTCCTACGAGCAGTACTTC. Its translation is CASSGGGAKGSYEQYF.

With respect to this clonotype: This could be a read error, since a much larger clone is one nucleotide away. This chain links TRBV5-1 with TRBJ1-2; no definite D call. The length of the CDR3 is 13 residues. Germline V gene lookup returns CDR1 SGHRS and CDR2 YFSETQ. CDR3 sequence reads: CASRRENGEGYAF. In nucleotides, the CDR3 is TGCGCCAGCAGAAGAGAAAACGGGGAAGGCTACGCCTTC.

This clonotype has ten or more counts. CDR3 coding DNA: TGTGCCAGCAGCCTACTGACGGGCCCCCTCCACTTT. Protein: CASSLLTGPLHF. The genes are TRBV6-5 and TRBJ1-6; no firm D call. Trimming pared 6 bases from V and 13 bases from J, leaving 13 bases between. Looked up from germline, CDR1 is MNHEY and CDR2 is SVGAGI. The CDR3 contains 12 residues.

This clonotype was seen at least ten times. The chain links TRBV28 to TRBJ2-6, with D possibly matching TRBD1 (5 bases). CDR1 is MDHEN and CDR2 is SYDVKM in the germline V gene. The V end lost 6 bases, the J end lost 3 bases, and 12 bases lay between the germline ends. The CDR3 spans 15 residues. The CDR3 region has the DNA TGTGCCAGCAGAACTCAGGGTGGTGGGGCCAACGTCCTGACTTTC. Translating gives CASRTQGGGANVLTF.

J is TRBJ1-3 and V is TRBV3-1, with TRBD1 matching 9 bases. Germline CDR1 is LGHDT and CDR2 is YNNKEL (reference sequence). V lost 1 base to trimming and J lost 3 bases; unmatched junction nucleotides: 4. This CDR3 contains 16 residues. The CDR3 nucleotides read TGTGCCAGCAGCCAAGGGACAGGGGACTTTGGAAACACCATATATTTT. The encoded protein is CASSQGTGDFGNTIYF.